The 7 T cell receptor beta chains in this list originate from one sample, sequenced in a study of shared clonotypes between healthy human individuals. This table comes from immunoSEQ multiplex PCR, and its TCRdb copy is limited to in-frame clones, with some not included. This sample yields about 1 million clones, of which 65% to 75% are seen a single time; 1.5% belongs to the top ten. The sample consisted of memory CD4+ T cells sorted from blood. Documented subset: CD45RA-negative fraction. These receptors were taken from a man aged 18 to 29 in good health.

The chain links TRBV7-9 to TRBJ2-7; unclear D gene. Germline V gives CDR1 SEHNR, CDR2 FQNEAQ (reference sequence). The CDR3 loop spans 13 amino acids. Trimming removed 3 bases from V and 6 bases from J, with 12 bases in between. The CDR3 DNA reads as TGTGCCAGCAGCTTGACGAGTAGGACCGAGCAGTACTTC. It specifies CASSLTSRTEQYF. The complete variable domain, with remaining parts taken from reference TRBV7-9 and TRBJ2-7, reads DTGVSQNPRHKITKRGQNVTFRCDPISEHNRLYWYRQTLGQGPEFLTYFQNEAQLEKSRLLSDRFSAERPKGSFSTLEIQRTEQGDSAMYLCASSLTSRTEQYFGPGTRLTVT.

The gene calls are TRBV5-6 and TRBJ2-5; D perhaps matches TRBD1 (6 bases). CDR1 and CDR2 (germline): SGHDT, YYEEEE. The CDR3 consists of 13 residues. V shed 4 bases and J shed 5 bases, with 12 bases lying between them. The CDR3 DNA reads TGTGCCAGCAGCAGGGGGTCCGGGGAGACCCAGTACTTC. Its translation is CASSRGSGETQYF.

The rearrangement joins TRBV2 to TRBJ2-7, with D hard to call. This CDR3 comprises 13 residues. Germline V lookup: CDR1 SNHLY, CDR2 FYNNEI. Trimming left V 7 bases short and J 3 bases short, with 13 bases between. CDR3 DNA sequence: TGTGCCAGCACTCCGGATTCCCTCTACGAGCAGTACTTC. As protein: CASTPDSLYEQYF.

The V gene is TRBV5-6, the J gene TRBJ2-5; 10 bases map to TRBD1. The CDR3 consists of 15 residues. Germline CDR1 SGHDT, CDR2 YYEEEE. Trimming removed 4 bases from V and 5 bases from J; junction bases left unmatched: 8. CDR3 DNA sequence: TGTGCCAGCAGCGATACGACAGGGGGCAGGGAGACCCAGTACTTC. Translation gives CASSDTTGGRETQYF.

CDR3 protein: CASSSKNSGANVLTF. CDR3 nucleotides: TGTGCCAGCAGTAGTAAAAACTCTGGGGCCAACGTCCTGACTTTC. The chain has TRBV6-1 and TRBJ2-6; D is unresolved. The CDR3 covers 15 residues. Germline-derived CDR1 and CDR2 are MNHNS and SASEGT. V lost 5 bases and J lost 0, with 8 bases in between.

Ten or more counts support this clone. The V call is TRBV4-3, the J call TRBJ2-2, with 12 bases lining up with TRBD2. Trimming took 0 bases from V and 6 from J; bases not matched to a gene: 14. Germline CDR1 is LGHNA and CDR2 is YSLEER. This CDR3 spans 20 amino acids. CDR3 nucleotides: TGCGCCAGCAGCCAAGAAGTCGCTAGCGGGAGGGTAGGAAGGTCCGGGGAGCTGTTTTTT. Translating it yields CASSQEVASGRVGRSGELFF.

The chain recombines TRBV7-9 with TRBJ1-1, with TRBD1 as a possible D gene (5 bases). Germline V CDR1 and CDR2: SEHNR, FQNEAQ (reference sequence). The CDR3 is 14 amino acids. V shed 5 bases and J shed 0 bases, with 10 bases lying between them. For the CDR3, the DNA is TGTGCCAGCAGCCCTACAGGTTTGAACACTGAAGCTTTCTTT. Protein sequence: CASSPTGLNTEAFF.